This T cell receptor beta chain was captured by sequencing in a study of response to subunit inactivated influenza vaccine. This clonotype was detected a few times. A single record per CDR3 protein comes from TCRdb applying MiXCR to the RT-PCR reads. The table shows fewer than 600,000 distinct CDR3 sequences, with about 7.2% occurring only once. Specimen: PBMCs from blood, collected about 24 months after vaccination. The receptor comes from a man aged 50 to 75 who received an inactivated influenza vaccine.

The CDR3 loop is CASSQALLAGNEQFF. The CDR3 DNA reads TGTGCCAGCAGCCAAGCGCTACTAGCGGGCAATGAGCAGTTCTTC. This sequence joins TRBV3-1 and TRBJ2-1; TRBD2 matches 9 bases. Germline assignment: CDR1 LGHDT and CDR2 YNNKEL (reference sequence). The trim removed 1 base at V and 6 bases at J, leaving 4 bases unmatched. This CDR3 contains 15 residues.